The 18 T cell receptor beta chains below were found in one sample sequenced in a study of CD8 T cells in Susac syndrome. RNA in amounts of roughly 0.5 to 1 ug was reverse transcribed with random hexamers. TCRdb independently ran MiXCR on the immunoSEQ multiplex PCR reads; one entry per CDR3 protein. Among roughly 190,000 distinct CDR3 sequences, approximately 93% were seen once, and the ten largest hold 0.1%. The sequenced sample consisted of CD4+ T cells from PBMCs. These receptors all come from a human donor in good health.

The chain combines TRBV7-2 with TRBJ1-2, with 9 bases lining up with TRBD1. The germline V gene encodes CDR1 SGHTA and CDR2 FQGNSA. V lost 5 bases, J lost 4 bases, and 14 bases stayed unmatched. The CDR3 is made up of 17 amino acids. The CDR3 bases are TGTGCCAGCAGCCCCTATGCCGGCCGGGACAGGGTCTATGGCTACACCTTC. Its protein is CASSPYAGRDRVYGYTF.

The chain joins TRBV5-1 to TRBJ2-3; a possible D gene is TRBD1 (5 bases). This CDR3 is built from 15 residues. Trimming left V 0 bases short and J 2 bases short, with 10 bases between. From germline, CDR1 is SGHRS and CDR2 YFSETQ. The CDR3 sequence is CASSLERQNTDTQYF. The CDR3 DNA follows: TGCGCCAGCAGCTTGGAGCGACAGAACACAGATACGCAGTATTTT.

The rearrangement uses TRBV29-1 and TRBJ1-2; D might be TRBD1 (6 bases). The CDR3 covers 10 residues. The germline V gene encodes CDR1 SQVTM and CDR2 ANQGSEA. The V gene lost 5 bases and the J gene lost 6 bases, with 7 bases spanning the gap. The CDR3 DNA reads as TGCAGCGTTTACAGGGATGGCTACACCTTC. Translation: CSVYRDGYTF.

The V gene is TRBV6-2 or TRBV6-3, the J gene TRBJ2-1; the D is unclear. The CDR3 sequence is 13 residues long. Trimming pared 6 bases from V and 8 bases from J, leaving 14 bases between. Per germline, CDR1 MNHEY and CDR2 SVGEGT. The CDR3 spells CASRPNSKDEQFF. In DNA, the CDR3 is TGTGCCAGCAGACCAAACTCGAAGGATGAGCAGTTCTTC.

This clonotype is a singleton in its sample. The chain recombines TRBV12-3 or TRBV12-4 with TRBJ1-2, with a possible D match to TRBD1 (6 bases). With 7 bases removed from V and 7 bases from J, the gap between germline ends came to 13 bases. CDR3 size: 12 residues. The chain's CDR3 is CASKRGGAGYTF. CDR3 sequence (DNA): TGTGCCAGCAAACGAGGGGGTGCTGGCTACACCTTC.

V gene TRBV15 combines with J gene TRBJ2-6, with D possibly called TRBD1 or TRBD2 (6 bases each). The germline V and J ends were trimmed by 5 bases and 2 bases, with 16 bases remaining between them. This CDR3 comprises 17 residues. Germline CDR1 and CDR2: LNHNV and YYDKDF (reference sequence). For the CDR3, the DNA is TGTGCCACCAGCCCCCGGCAGGGGACTGCTGGGGCCAACGTCCTGACTTTC. It codes for CATSPRQGTAGANVLTF.

This clonotype was counted between two and nine times. The chain uses TRBV20-1 and TRBJ2-7; weak D call: TRBD2 (7 bases). Trimming took 0 bases from V and 4 from J, leaving 19 bases between them. CDR3 length: 16 residues. Germline CDR1 DFQATT, CDR2 SNEGSKA (reference sequence). CDR3 DNA sequence: TGCAGTGCTAGAGATGAGGGGGGGGTATCTTCATACGAGCAGTACTTC. Its translation is CSARDEGGVSSYEQYF.

This sequence joins TRBV7-2 and TRBJ2-1, with D hard to call. CDR3 size: 12 residues. V lost 1 base and J lost 9, with 7 bases in between. CDR1 SGHTA and CDR2 FQGNSA come from the germline V gene. The CDR3 here is CASSLGVGEQFF. The CDR3 DNA reads TGTGCCAGCAGCTTAGGAGTGGGTGAGCAGTTCTTC.

The chain uses TRBV12-3 or TRBV12-4 and TRBJ1-1; D possibly corresponds to TRBD1 (5 bases). The length of the CDR3 is 13 residues. Trimming left V 6 bases short and J 0 bases short, with 8 bases between. As DNA, the CDR3 is TGTGCCAGCAGAAAGGGGATGAACACTGAAGCTTTCTTT. It encodes CASRKGMNTEAFF.

This chain connects TRBV6-5 to TRBJ1-1, with no clear D. CDR3 size: 14 residues. Between the trimmed V and J ends, which lost 0 bases and 1 base, there was a span of 6 bases. Germline V gene data show CDR1 as MNHEY and CDR2 as SVGAGI. CDR3 region: CASSYSPGNTEAFF. The CDR3 DNA follows: TGTGCCAGCAGTTACTCGCCAGGGAACACTGAAGCTTTCTTT.

The chain employs TRBV28 and TRBJ1-1; D is ambiguous. V was pared by 4 bases and J by 0 bases, with 15 bases between. The CDR3 covers 16 residues. Germline V CDR1 and CDR2: MDHEN, SYDVKM. CDR3 nucleotides: TGTGCCAGCAGTTCTGTGGGGTTCGGGGTGAACACTGAAGCTTTCTTT. Translation gives CASSSVGFGVNTEAFF.

V is TRBV7-9 and J is TRBJ2-5, with 9 bases that match TRBD1. The CDR3 contains 15 residues. The V and J ends lost 5 bases and 0 bases, in that order; junction bases with no gene match: 4. The germline gives CDR1 SEHNR, CDR2 FQNEAQ (reference sequence). The CDR3 region has the DNA TGTGCCAGCAGCCCGGGACAGGGAGACCAAGAGACCCAGTACTTC. Translating it yields CASSPGQGDQETQYF.

V and J are TRBV7-9 and TRBJ1-4; TRBD1 matches at 9 bases. Germline trimming cut 5 bases from V and 7 bases from J; bases unmatched to any gene: 5. CDR3 length: 14 residues. Per the germline V gene, CDR1 is SEHNR and CDR2 is FQNEAQ (reference sequence). CDR3 residues: CASSRDRALEKLFF. Here the CDR3 DNA reads TGTGCCAGCAGCCGGGACAGGGCTCTTGAAAAACTGTTTTTT.

V usage is TRBV11-3 and J usage is TRBJ1-1; D gene uncertain. Germline V gene data show CDR1 as SGHNT and CDR2 as YENEEA. The length of the CDR3 is 12 residues. Trimming removed 6 bases at V and 5 bases at J, with 10 bases between. The CDR3 DNA follows: TGTGCCAGCAGTCAGACTGAGACTGAAGCTTTCTTT. Translating it yields CASSQTETEAFF.

This chain links TRBV27 with TRBJ1-2; D unresolved. This CDR3 has 12 amino acids. V lost 5 bases, J lost 0 bases, and 4 bases lay in between. Germline V gene data show CDR1 as MNHEY and CDR2 as SMNVEV (reference sequence). The CDR3 nucleotides are TGTGCCAGCAGTCATCCTAACTATGGCTACACCTTC. Amino acid sequence: CASSHPNYGYTF.

V and J are TRBV5-1 and TRBJ2-5; D is possibly TRBD1 (5 bases). This CDR3 spans 15 amino acids. Germline V CDR1 and CDR2: SGHRS, YFSETQ. The V gene lost 0 bases and the J gene lost 5 bases, with 14 bases spanning the gap. CDR3 sequence (DNA): TGCGCCAGCAGCTTGGTTCAGGGCTCTCGCGAGACCCAGTACTTC. Its protein is CASSLVQGSRETQYF.

The V gene is TRBV5-1, the J gene TRBJ2-3, with D possibly TRBD2 on 7 matching bases. Germline CDR1 reads SGHRS; CDR2 reads YFSETQ. Trimming removed 2 bases from V and 6 bases from J, with 13 bases in between. This CDR3 is built from 14 residues. Here the CDR3 reads CASSFSRGGDTQYF. In DNA form, the CDR3 reads TGCGCCAGCAGCTTTTCCCGCGGGGGCGATACGCAGTATTTT.

The chain has TRBV5-1 and TRBJ2-3; 14 bases agree with TRBD2. Germline CDR1 SGHRS, CDR2 YFSETQ. This CDR3 contains 14 residues. With 4 bases clipped from V and 12 bases from J, the junction kept 7 bases outside the gene matches. CDR3 DNA sequence: TGCGCCAGCAGCCGGACTAGCGGGGGGAACGCACAGTATTTT. Translation: CASSRTSGGNAQYF.